These T cell receptor beta chains were read from a single sample in a study of cytomegalovirus exposure and HLA in healthy donors. Assay used: immunoSEQ multiplex PCR; TCRdb lists only in-frame clones, some missing. The sample includes under 150,000 clones, approximately 83% of them seen just once. Sequencing was performed on PBMCs. The receptor set was obtained from a woman aged 40 to 50 in good health and CMV-seronegative. Each CDR3 is given with its conserved first and last residue. The D gene is left open where the match is weak. Only part of the rows carry a size: once, few, many, or a class if the clone is expanded.

d_gene,v_gene,j_gene,abundance,CDR3nt,CDR3aa
.,TRBV11-1,TRBJ2-1,.,TGTGCCAGCAGCTTAGGTATCCGGGGGGCAGGTTTATACGTTGAGCAGTTCTTC,CASSLGIRGAGLYVEQFF
TRBD1,TRBV7-9,TRBJ1-1,.,TGTTCCAGCAGCTCTGACAGGGGGTCGGGTGAAGCTTTCTTT,CSSSSDRGSGEAFF
TRBD1,TRBV28,TRBJ1-1,.,TGTGCCAGCAGTGAATACAGGGGAACTGAAGCTTTCTTT,CASSEYRGTEAFF
TRBD2,TRBV28,TRBJ2-7,.,TGTGCCAGCAGTTTAGGGACTAGCGGGAGTAGGTACGAGCAGTACTTC,CASSLGTSGSRYEQYF
TRBD1,TRBV6-6,TRBJ2-3,.,TGTGCCAGCAGTCTCCGGGACAGCTTCTATACGCAGTATTTT,CASSLRDSFYTQYF
.,TRBV9,TRBJ2-1,.,TGTGCCAGCAGCTTGGCGGGATCCTCCTACAATGAGCAGTTCTTC,CASSLAGSSYNEQFF
TRBD1,TRBV29-1,TRBJ1-2,.,TGCAGCGCATATTACAGGGGCAACTATGGCTACACCTTC,CSAYYRGNYGYTF
TRBD1,TRBV5-5,TRBJ1-5,once,TGTGCCAGCAGCTTCGACAGGGTTAATAATCAGCCCCAGCATTTT,CASSFDRVNNQPQHF
.,TRBV27,TRBJ1-5,.,TGTGCCAGCAGCTTCGACAGGCCGGGTCAGCCCCAGCATTTT,CASSFDRPGQPQHF
.,TRBV10-2,TRBJ2-7,.,TGCGCCAGCAGTGACTTTACCCGTCCCTACGAGCAGTACTTC,CASSDFTRPYEQYF
.,TRBV18,TRBJ2-5,few,TGTGCCAGCTCACCCGGACAGCAAGAGACCCAGTACTTC,CASSPGQQETQYF
.,TRBV6-1,TRBJ1-5,few,TGTGCCAGCAGTGAGGTCCAGGGGAATCAGCCCCAGCATTTT,CASSEVQGNQPQHF
.,TRBV6-1,TRBJ1-5,.,TGTGCCAGCAGGATCCGGGAGTATAGCAATCAGCCCCAGCATTTT,CASRIREYSNQPQHF
.,TRBV11-2,TRBJ2-1,.,TGTGCCAGCAGCTTAGCGGCCTACAATGAGCAGTTCTTC,CASSLAAYNEQFF
.,TRBV27,TRBJ2-1,.,TGTGCCAGCAGAGGCGGGGTCTCTGAGCAGTTCTTC,CASRGGVSEQFF